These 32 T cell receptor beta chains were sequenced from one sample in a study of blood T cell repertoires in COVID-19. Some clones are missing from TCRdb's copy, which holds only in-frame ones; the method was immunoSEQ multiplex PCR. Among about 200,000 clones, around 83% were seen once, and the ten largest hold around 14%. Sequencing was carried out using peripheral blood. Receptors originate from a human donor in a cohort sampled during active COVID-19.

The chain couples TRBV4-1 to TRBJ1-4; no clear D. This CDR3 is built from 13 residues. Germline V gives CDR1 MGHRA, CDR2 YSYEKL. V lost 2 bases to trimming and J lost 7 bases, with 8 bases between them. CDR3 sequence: CASSQFRGEKLFF. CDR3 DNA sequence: TGCGCCAGCAGCCAATTCCGGGGTGAAAAACTGTTTTTT.

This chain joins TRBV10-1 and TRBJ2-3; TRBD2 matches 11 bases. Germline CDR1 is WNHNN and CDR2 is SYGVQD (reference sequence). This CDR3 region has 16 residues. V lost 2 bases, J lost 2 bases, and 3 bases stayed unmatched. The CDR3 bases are TGCGCCAGCAGTGAGGGTAGCGGGAGGGCCACAGATACGCAGTATTTT. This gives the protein CASSEGSGRATDTQYF.

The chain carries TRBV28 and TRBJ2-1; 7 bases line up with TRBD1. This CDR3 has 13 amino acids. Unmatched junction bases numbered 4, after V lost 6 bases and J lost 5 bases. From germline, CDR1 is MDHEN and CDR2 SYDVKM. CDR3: CASSTGVDNEQFF. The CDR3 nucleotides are TGTGCCAGCAGCACAGGGGTGGACAATGAGCAGTTCTTC.

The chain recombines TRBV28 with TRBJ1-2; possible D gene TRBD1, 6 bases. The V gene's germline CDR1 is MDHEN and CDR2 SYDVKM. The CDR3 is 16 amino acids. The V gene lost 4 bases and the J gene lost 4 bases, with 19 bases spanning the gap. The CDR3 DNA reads TGTGCCAGCAGTTCCCCCGGACAGCCTAAAAGCTATGGCTACACCTTC. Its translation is CASSSPGQPKSYGYTF.

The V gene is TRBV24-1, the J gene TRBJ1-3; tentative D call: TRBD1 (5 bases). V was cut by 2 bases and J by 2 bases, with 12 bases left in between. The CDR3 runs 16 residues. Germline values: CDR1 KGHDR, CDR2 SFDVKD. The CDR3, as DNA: TGTGCCACCAGTGATTGGGGCGGGGGGACTGGAAACACCATATATTTT. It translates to CATSDWGGGTGNTIYF.

The CDR3 is CASSGASGSETQYF. CDR3 nucleotide sequence: TGTGCCAGCAGCGGGGCTAGCGGGAGCGAGACCCAGTACTTC. The chain uses TRBV9 and TRBJ2-5; 10 nucleotides agree with TRBD2. The CDR3 extends over 14 amino acids. From germline, CDR1 is SGDLS and CDR2 YYNGEE. Germline trimming cut 3 bases from V and 5 bases from J; bases unmatched to any gene: 4.

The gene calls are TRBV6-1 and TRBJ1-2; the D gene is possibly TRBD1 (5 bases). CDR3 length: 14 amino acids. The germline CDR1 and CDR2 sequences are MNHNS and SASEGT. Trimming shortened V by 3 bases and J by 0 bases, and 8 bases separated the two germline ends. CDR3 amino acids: CASSDNRPNYGYTF. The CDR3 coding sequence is TGTGCCAGCAGTGATAACAGGCCTAACTATGGCTACACCTTC.

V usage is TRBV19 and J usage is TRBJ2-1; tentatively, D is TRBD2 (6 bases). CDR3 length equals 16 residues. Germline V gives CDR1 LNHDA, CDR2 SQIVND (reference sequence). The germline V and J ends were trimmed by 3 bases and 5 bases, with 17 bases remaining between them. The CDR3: CASSILPILAHNEQFF. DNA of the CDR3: TGTGCCAGTAGTATTTTACCCATTCTAGCGCACAATGAGCAGTTCTTC.

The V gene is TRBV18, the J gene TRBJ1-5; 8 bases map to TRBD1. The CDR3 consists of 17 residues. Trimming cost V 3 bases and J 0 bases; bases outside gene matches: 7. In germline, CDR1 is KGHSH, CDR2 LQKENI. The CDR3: CASSPRGTGLSNQPQHF. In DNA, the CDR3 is TGTGCCAGCTCACCGAGAGGGACAGGACTTAGCAATCAGCCCCAGCATTTT.

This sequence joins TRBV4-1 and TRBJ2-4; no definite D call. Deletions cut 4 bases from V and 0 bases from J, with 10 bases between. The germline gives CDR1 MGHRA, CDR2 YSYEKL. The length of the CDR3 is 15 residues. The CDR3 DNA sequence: TGCGCCAGCAGCCGCGGAACGCTAGCCAAAAACATTCAGTACTTC. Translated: CASSRGTLAKNIQYF.

The CDR3 sequence is CASSPPAGEETQYF. The CDR3 DNA sequence: TGTGCCAGCAGCCCCCCCGCAGGGGAAGAGACCCAGTACTTC. The rearrangement uses TRBV9 and TRBJ2-5, with D possibly being TRBD1 (6 bases). CDR3 size: 14 residues. Germline values: CDR1 SGDLS, CDR2 YYNGEE. V lost 4 bases, J lost 3 bases, and 13 bases lay in between.

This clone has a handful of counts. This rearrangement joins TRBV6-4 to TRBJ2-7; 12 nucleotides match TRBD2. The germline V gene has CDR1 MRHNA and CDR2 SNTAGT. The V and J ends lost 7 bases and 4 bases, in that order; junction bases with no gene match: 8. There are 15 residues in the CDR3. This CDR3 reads CASKLTSGRSYEQYF. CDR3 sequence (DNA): TGTGCCAGCAAACTTACTAGCGGGAGGTCATACGAGCAGTACTTC.

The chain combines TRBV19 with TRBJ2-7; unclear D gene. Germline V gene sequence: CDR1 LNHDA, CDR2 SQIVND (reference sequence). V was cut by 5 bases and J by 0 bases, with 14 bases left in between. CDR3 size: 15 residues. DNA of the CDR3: TGTGCCAGTAGTCTGCAAGGCGGATTCTCCTACGAGCAGTACTTC. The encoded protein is CASSLQGGFSYEQYF.

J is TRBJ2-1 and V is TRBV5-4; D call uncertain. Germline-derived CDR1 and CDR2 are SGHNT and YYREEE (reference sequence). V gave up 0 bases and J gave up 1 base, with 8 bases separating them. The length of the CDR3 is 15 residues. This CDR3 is CASSLDQASYNEQFF. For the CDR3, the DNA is TGTGCCAGCAGCTTGGATCAGGCTTCCTACAATGAGCAGTTCTTC.

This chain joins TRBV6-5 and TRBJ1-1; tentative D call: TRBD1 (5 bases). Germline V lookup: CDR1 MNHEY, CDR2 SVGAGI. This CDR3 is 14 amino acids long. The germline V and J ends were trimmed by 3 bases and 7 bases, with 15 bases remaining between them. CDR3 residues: CASSYTTVPGEAFF. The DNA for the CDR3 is TGTGCCAGCAGTTATACGACAGTCCCGGGTGAAGCTTTCTTT.

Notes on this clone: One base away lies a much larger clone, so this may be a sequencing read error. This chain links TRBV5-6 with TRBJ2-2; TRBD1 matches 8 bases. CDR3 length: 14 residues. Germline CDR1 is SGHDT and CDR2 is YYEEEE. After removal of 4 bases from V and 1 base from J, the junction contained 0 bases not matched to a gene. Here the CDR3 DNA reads TGTGCCAGCAGCGGGACAGGGAACACCGGGGAGCTGTTTTTT. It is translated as CASSGTGNTGELFF.

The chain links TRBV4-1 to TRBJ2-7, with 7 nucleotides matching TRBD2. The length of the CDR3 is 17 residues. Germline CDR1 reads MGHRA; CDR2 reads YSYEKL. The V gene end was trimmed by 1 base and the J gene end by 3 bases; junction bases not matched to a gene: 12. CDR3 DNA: TGCGCCAGCAGCCAAGCGGTTCCGGCGGGAGTACTCTACGAGCAGTACTTC. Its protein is CASSQAVPAGVLYEQYF.

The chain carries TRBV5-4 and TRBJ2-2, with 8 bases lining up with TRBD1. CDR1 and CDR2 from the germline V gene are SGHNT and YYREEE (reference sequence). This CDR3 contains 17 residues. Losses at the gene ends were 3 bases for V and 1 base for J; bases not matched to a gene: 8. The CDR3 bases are TGTGCCAGCAGCTGGGGACGTGGGACAGGGAACACCGGGGAGCTGTTTTTT. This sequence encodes CASSWGRGTGNTGELFF.

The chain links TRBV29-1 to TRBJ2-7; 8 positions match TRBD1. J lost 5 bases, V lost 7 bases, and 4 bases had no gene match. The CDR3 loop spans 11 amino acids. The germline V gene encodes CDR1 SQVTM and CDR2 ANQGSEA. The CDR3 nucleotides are TGCAGCGCCGGACAGGGAGACGAGCAGTACTTC. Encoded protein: CSAGQGDEQYF.

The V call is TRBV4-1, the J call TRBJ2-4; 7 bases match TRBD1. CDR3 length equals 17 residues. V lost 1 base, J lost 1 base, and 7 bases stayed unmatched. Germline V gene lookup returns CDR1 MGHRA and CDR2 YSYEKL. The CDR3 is CASSQGLKGAAKNIQYF. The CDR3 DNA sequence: TGCGCCAGCAGCCAAGGCCTGAAGGGGGCGGCCAAAAACATTCAGTACTTC.

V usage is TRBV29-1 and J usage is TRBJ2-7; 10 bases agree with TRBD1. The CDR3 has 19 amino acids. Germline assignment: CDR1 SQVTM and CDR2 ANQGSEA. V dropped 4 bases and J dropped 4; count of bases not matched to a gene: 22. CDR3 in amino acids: CSVGRPGQGRASGVYEQYF. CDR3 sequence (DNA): TGCAGCGTTGGACGGCCGGGACAGGGGAGGGCTAGCGGAGTTTACGAGCAGTACTTC.

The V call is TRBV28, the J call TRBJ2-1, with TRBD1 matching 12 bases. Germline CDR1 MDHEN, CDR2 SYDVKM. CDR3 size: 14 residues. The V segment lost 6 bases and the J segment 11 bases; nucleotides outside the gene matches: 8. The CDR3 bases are TGTGCCAGCAGACGGGACAGGGGGCGCCGACAGCAGTTCTTC. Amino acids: CASRRDRGRRQQFF.

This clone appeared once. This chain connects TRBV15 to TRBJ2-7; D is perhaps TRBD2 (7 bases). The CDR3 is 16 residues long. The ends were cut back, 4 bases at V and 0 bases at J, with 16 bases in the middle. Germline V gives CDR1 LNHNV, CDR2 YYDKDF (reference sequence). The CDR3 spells CATSTLGGRDSYEQYF. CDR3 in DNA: TGTGCCACCAGCACATTGGGGGGGCGGGACTCCTACGAGCAGTACTTC.

In DNA, the CDR3 is TGTGCCAGCAGCTTTATCGGGACTCTTAGCTACGAGCAGTACTTC. Translation gives CASSFIGTLSYEQYF. The chain is built from TRBV7-9 and TRBJ2-7; the D gene is possibly TRBD2 (6 bases). Germline V gene data show CDR1 as SEHNR and CDR2 as FQNEAQ (reference sequence). This CDR3 has 15 residues. V was cut by 3 bases and J by 3 bases, with 15 bases left in between.

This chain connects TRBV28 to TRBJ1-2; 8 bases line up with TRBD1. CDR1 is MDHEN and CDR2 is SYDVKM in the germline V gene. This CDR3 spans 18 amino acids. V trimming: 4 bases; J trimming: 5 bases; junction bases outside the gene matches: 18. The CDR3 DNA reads TGTGCCAGCAGTTCCTTACCCTCCAGGGGGCGAGACCATTATGGCTACACCTTC. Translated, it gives CASSSLPSRGRDHYGYTF.

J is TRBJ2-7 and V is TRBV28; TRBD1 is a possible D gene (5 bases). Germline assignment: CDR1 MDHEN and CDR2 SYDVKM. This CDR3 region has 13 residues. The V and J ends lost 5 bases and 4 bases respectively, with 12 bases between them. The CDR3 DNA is TGTGCCAGCAGTCGCCCAGGGTCTTACGAGCAGTACTTC. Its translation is CASSRPGSYEQYF.

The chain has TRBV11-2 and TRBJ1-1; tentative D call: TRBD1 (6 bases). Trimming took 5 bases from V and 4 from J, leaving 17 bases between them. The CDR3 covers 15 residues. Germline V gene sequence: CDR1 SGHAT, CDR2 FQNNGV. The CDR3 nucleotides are TGTGCCAGCAGCCCCTTACAGGGTAAGAGCACTGAAGCTTTCTTT. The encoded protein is CASSPLQGKSTEAFF.

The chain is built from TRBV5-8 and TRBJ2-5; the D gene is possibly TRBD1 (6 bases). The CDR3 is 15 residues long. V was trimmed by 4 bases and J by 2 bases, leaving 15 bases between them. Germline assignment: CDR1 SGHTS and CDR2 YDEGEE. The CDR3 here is CASSRGTEVQETQYF. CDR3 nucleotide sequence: TGTGCCAGCAGCAGGGGGACGGAAGTTCAAGAGACCCAGTACTTC.

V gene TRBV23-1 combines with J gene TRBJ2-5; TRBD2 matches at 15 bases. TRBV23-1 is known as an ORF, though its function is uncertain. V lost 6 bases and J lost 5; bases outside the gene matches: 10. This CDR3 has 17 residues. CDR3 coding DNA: TGCGCCAGCAGCAGGGGACTAGCGGGAGGTAGCGAGGAGACCCAGTACTTC. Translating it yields CASSRGLAGGSEETQYF.

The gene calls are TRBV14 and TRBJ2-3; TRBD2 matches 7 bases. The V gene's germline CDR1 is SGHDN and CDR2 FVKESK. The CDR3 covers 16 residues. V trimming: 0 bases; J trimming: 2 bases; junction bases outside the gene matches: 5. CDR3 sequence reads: CASSQDWGRVTDTQYF. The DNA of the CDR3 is TGTGCCAGCAGCCAAGATTGGGGGAGGGTCACAGATACGCAGTATTTT.

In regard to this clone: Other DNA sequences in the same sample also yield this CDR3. The chain's CDR3 is CAISAVNTEAFF. DNA of the CDR3: TGTGCCATCAGCGCAGTGAACACTGAAGCTTTCTTT. This chain joins TRBV10-3 and TRBJ1-1; D is uncertain. The V end lost 6 bases, the J end lost 0 bases, and 5 bases lay between the germline ends. The CDR3 sequence is 12 residues long. Germline V lookup: CDR1 ENHRY, CDR2 SYGVKD.

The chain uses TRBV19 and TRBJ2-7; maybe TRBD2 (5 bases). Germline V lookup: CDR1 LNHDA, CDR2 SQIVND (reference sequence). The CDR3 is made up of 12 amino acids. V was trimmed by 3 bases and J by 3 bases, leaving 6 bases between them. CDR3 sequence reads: CASSMGSYEQYF. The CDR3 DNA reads TGTGCCAGTAGTATGGGGAGCTACGAGCAGTACTTC.